The clone carrying this T cell receptor beta chain appeared a few times. This record comes from a study of blood T cell repertoires in COVID-19. People in the exposed group encountered a COVID-19 case within 2 weeks before entering the study. Per the original data handling: How many nucleated cells were present was estimated from reference gene primer amplification. Using immunoSEQ multiplex PCR, the repertoire was profiled, and TCRdb retains in-frame clones only, with some absent. The V and J calls and the clone size are those of that table, but D and trimming were determined from the DNA. The data show about 200,000 clones, around nine tenths seen once. Unmatched junction bases numbered 9, after V lost 2 bases and J lost 8 bases. Per the germline V gene, CDR1 is SGHAT and CDR2 is FQNNGV. This CDR3 contains 17 residues.

This receptor was identified in a woman under 40 who had been exposed to COVID-19. The chain has TRBV11-2 and TRBJ1-4, with 12 bases lining up with TRBD1. What was sequenced was PBMCs or T cells enriched from blood (not recorded which). For the CDR3, the DNA is TGTGCCAGCAGCTTATTCCCGGGACAGGGGGCCTCGGAAAAACTGTTTTTT. Amino acid sequence: CASSLFPGQGASEKLFF.